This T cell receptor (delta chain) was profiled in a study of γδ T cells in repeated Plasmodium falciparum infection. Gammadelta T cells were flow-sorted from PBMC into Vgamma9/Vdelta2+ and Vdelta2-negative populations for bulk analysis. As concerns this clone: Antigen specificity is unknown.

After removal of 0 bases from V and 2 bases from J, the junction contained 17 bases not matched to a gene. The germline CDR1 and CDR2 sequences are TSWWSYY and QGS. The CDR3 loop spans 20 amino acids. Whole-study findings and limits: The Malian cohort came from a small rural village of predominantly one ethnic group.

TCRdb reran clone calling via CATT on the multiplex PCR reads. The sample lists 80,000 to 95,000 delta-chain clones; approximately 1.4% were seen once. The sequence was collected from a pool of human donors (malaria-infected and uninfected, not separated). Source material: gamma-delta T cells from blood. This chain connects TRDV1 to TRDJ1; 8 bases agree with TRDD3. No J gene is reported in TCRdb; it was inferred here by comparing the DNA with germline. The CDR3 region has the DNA TGTGCTCTTGGGGAACTCTCCCCCAAACCTACTGGGGATACAACCGATAAACTCATCTTT. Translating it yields CALGELSPKPTGDTTDKLIF.